This passage covers 15 T cell receptor beta chains from one sample sequenced in a study of PD-1 blockade in classical Hodgkin lymphoma (dated by TCRdb to about 2020). This sample's time point label indicates: cycle 1 day 1 (C1D1), immediately before nivolumab initiation. All trial patients had relapsed after autologous stem cell transplantation, with cohorts A, B and C differing in prior brentuximab vedotin exposure. Magnetic negative selection with a Miltenyi CD4+ T cell isolation kit was used to purify CD4+ T cells from thawed PBMCs. Libraries were made using the immunoSEQ multiplex PCR assay. TCRdb stores this immuneACCESS table with in-frame sequences only. Part of the clones is absent; in the studies checked, under half of the shortfall reflects unresolved V genes, and no reason is known for the rest. The sample table contains 25,000 to 30,000 clones; only one count was recorded for about 80% of them. The top ten constitute just under 2.5% of the sample.

Here the sequenced sample was CD4+ T cells from blood, taken at baseline. These receptors were obtained from a human donor with classical Hodgkin lymphoma.

This chain uses TRBV18 with TRBJ2-3, with 11 bases fitting TRBD2. The V gene's germline CDR1 is KGHSH and CDR2 LQKENI. V shed 3 bases and J 1 base; nucleotides not matched to a gene: 6. The CDR3 runs 17 residues. The CDR3 reads CASSPGLAGGRTDTQYF. The DNA of the CDR3 is TGTGCCAGCTCACCGGGCCTAGCGGGGGGACGCACAGATACGCAGTATTTT.

This chain joins TRBV6-5 and TRBJ2-4; the D gene could be TRBD1 or TRBD2 (5 bases each). With 6 bases removed from V and 0 bases from J, the gap between germline ends came to 12 bases. This CDR3 spans 15 amino acids. CDR1 is MNHEY, CDR2 SVGAGI, per germline. In DNA form, the CDR3 reads TGTGCCAGCAGCTCAGGGAGACTAGCCAAAAACATTCAGTACTTC. Its protein is CASSSGRLAKNIQYF.

This clone was detected once. The rearrangement links TRBV7-9 to TRBJ1-2; 8 positions match TRBD1. The trim removed 2 bases at V and 7 bases at J, leaving 9 bases unmatched. The CDR3 spans 15 residues. Germline V gives CDR1 SEHNR, CDR2 FQNEAQ (reference sequence). CDR3 DNA: TGTGCCAGCAGCTTAATCCCCCAGGGGGCGCTTGGCTACACCTTC. Protein product: CASSLIPQGALGYTF.

The gene calls are TRBV7-2 and TRBJ1-2, with D uncertain. Germline values: CDR1 SGHTA, CDR2 FQGNSA. The CDR3 is 14 residues long. The germline V and J ends were trimmed by 5 bases and 6 bases, with 16 bases remaining between them. The CDR3 nucleotides read TGTGCCAGCAGCGTCGGGATCTTCCCCCATGGCTACACCTTC. This sequence encodes CASSVGIFPHGYTF.

The rearrangement uses TRBV12-5 and TRBJ1-1; 8 nucleotides align to TRBD1. V was clipped by 5 bases and J by 3 bases; unmatched bases: 5. The V gene's germline CDR1 is LGHNT and CDR2 FRNRAP. CDR3 size: 14 residues. CDR3 residues: CASGQDRAHTEAFF. CDR3 in DNA: TGTGCTAGTGGTCAGGACAGGGCACACACTGAAGCTTTCTTT.

The chain is built from TRBV6-6 and TRBJ1-1; no reliable D call. The CDR3 loop spans 13 amino acids. V was cut by 6 bases and J by 0 bases, with 8 bases left in between. Germline values: CDR1 MNHNY, CDR2 SVGAGI (reference sequence). The CDR3 DNA reads TGTGCCAGCAGGCAGACGGTGAACACTGAAGCTTTCTTT. Protein product: CASRQTVNTEAFF.

This clone was seen just once. For the CDR3, the DNA is TGCGCCAGCAGCTTAAACTACGAGCAGTACTTC. Protein sequence: CASSLNYEQYF. This chain uses TRBV5-1 with TRBJ2-7; no clear D. There are 11 residues in the CDR3. Trimming took 2 bases from V and 3 from J, leaving 3 bases between them. Germline loops: CDR1 SGHRS, CDR2 YFSETQ.

This clone was observed a few times. This chain connects TRBV7-2 to TRBJ2-2, with D possibly matching TRBD1 (5 bases). Germline-derived CDR1 and CDR2 are SGHTA and FQGNSA. The CDR3 contains 14 residues. V was clipped by 4 bases and J by 6 bases, with 12 bases between them. The CDR3 sequence: CASSYTPGPGELFF. DNA for the CDR3: TGTGCCAGCAGCTATACCCCAGGGCCCGGGGAGCTGTTTTTT.

This chain uses TRBV5-6 with TRBJ1-2; 8 bases are shared with TRBD1. Germline V CDR1 and CDR2: SGHDT, YYEEEE. V trimming: 3 bases; J trimming: 1 base; junction bases outside the gene matches: 14. The length of the CDR3 is 18 residues. The chain's CDR3 is CASSSLTTGEWGNYGYTF. The CDR3 DNA sequence: TGTGCCAGCAGCTCTCTTACGACAGGGGAGTGGGGTAACTATGGCTACACCTTC.

The chain links TRBV30 to TRBJ1-5; D is perhaps TRBD1 (5 bases). The CDR3 loop spans 13 amino acids. V lost 2 bases and J lost 2, with 7 bases in between. Germline V gene data show CDR1 as GTSNPN and CDR2 as SVGIG (reference sequence). As DNA, the CDR3 is TGTGCCTGGAGTACGACAGGCAATCAGCCCCAGCATTTT. It encodes CAWSTTGNQPQHF.

V and J are TRBV7-2 and TRBJ1-1, with D perhaps TRBD1 (6 bases). Trimming took off 1 base at V and 4 bases at J, with 16 bases between the two ends. The CDR3 sequence is 16 residues long. The germline CDR1 and CDR2 sequences are SGHTA and FQGNSA. The CDR3 loop is CASSLVGGRSGTEAFF. In DNA form, the CDR3 reads TGTGCCAGCAGCTTAGTAGGGGGACGATCCGGCACTGAAGCTTTCTTT.

This chain joins TRBV19 and TRBJ2-7; weak D call: TRBD1 (5 bases). The CDR3 is 15 amino acids. V lost 5 bases, J lost 3 bases, and 17 bases lay in between. Germline V gene lookup returns CDR1 LNHDA and CDR2 SQIVND (reference sequence). This CDR3 reads CASSPADSHDYEQYF. CDR3 in DNA: TGTGCCAGTAGTCCCGCAGACAGCCACGACTACGAGCAGTACTTC.

The V gene is TRBV6-4, the J gene TRBJ1-1, with no clear D. V was trimmed by 0 bases and J by 1 base, leaving 15 bases between them. This CDR3 spans 17 amino acids. Germline V CDR1 and CDR2: MRHNA, SNTAGT. The CDR3 bases are TGTGCCAGCAGTGACTCAAATCGGACTGCTGGGAACACTGAAGCTTTCTTT. Amino acids: CASSDSNRTAGNTEAFF.

CDR3 region: CASSTAGTGSIQPQHF. The CDR3 nucleotides read TGTGCCAGTAGTACCGCCGGGACAGGGAGTATTCAGCCCCAGCATTTT. The J gene is TRBJ1-5, the V gene TRBV19, with TRBD1 matching over 9 bases. This CDR3 contains 16 residues. Germline V gene lookup returns CDR1 LNHDA and CDR2 SQIVND (reference sequence). J was trimmed by 6 bases and V by 4 bases; bases with no gene match: 10.

This clone was observed a single time. The V call is TRBV5-1, the J call TRBJ2-6, with D hard to call. Trimming took off 0 bases at V and 0 bases at J, with 10 bases between the two ends. Germline V CDR1 and CDR2: SGHRS, YFSETQ. The CDR3 loop spans 17 amino acids. The CDR3 nucleotides are TGCGCCAGCAGCTTGGCCTTTGGAGACTCTGGGGCCAACGTCCTGACTTTC. Translated: CASSLAFGDSGANVLTF.